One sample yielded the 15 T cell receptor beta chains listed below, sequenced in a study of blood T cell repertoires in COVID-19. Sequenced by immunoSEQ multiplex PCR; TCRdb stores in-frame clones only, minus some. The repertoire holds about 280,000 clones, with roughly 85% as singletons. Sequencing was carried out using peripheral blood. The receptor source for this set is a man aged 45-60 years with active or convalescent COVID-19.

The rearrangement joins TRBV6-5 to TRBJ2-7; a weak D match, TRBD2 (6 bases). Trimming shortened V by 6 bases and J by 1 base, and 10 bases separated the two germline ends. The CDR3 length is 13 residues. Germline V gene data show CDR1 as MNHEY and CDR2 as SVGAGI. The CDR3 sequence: CASSPGRSYEQYF. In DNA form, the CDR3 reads TGTGCCAGCAGCCCCGGGAGATCCTACGAGCAGTACTTC.

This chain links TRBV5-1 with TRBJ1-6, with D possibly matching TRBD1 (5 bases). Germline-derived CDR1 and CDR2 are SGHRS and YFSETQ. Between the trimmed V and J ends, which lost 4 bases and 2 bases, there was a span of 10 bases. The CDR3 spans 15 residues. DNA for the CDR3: TGCGCCAGCAGCCCAGGGTTCCCCTATAATTCACCCCTCCACTTT. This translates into CASSPGFPYNSPLHF.

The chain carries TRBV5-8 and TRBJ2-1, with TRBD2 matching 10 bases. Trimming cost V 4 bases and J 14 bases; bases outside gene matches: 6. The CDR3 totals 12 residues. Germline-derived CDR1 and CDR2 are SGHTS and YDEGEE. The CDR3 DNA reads TGTGCCAGCAGCCTCCCGCTAGCGGGAGAGTTCTTC. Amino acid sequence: CASSLPLAGEFF.

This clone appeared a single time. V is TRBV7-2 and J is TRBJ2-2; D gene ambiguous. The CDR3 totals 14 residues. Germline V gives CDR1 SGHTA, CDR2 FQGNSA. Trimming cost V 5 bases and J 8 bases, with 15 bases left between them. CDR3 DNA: TGTGCCAGCAGCATTCCAGGTCGCAAGGGGGAGCTGTTTTTT. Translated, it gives CASSIPGRKGELFF.

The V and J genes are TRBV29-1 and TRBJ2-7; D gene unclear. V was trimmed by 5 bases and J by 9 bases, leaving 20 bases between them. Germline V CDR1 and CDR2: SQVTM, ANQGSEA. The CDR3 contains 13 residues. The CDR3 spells CSVRYSTSEWQYF. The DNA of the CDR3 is TGCAGCGTTCGTTACTCAACGTCTGAGTGGCAGTACTTC.

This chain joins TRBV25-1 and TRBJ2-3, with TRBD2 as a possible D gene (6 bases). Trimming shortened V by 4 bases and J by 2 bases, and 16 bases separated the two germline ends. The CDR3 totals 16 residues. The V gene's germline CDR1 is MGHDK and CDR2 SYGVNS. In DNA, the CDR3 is TGTGCCAGCAGTGCCTGGGGGGATGTCCCCACAGATACGCAGTATTTT. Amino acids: CASSAWGDVPTDTQYF. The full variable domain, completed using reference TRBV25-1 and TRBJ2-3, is EADIYQTPRYLVIGTGKKITLECSQTMGHDKMYWYQQDPGMELHLIHYSYGVNSTEKGDLSSESTVSRIRTEHFPLTLESARPSHTSQYLCASSAWGDVPTDTQYFGPGTRLTVL.

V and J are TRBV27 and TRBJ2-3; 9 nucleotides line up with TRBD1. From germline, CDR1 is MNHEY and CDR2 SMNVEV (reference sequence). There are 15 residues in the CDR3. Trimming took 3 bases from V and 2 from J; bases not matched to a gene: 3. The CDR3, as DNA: TGTGCCAGCAGTTTCACAGGGGGCCTCACAGATACGCAGTATTTT. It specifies CASSFTGGLTDTQYF.

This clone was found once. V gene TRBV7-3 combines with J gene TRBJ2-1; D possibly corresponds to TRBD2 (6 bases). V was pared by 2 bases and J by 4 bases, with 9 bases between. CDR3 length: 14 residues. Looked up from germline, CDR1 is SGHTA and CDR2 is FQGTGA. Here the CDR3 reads CASSLSGGYNEQFF. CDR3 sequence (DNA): TGTGCCAGCAGCTTATCCGGGGGATACAATGAGCAGTTCTTC. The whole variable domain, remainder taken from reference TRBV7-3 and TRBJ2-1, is GAGVSQTPSNKVTEKGKYVELRCDPISGHTALYWYRQSLGQGPEFLIYFQGTGAADDSGLPNDRFFAVRPEGSVSTLKIQRTERGDSAVYLCASSLSGGYNEQFFGPGTRLTVL.

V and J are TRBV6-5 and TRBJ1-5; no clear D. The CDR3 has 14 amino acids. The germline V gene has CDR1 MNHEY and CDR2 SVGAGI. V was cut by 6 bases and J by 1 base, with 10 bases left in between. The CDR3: CASRDGGSNQPQHF. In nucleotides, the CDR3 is TGTGCCAGCAGGGATGGAGGGAGCAATCAGCCCCAGCATTTT.

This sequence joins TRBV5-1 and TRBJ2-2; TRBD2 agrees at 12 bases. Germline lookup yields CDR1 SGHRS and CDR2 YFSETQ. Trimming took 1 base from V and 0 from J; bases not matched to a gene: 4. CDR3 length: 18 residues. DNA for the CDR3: TGCGCCAGCAGCTTGCGACTAGCGGGAGTCTCGAACACCGGGGAGCTGTTTTTT. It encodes CASSLRLAGVSNTGELFF.

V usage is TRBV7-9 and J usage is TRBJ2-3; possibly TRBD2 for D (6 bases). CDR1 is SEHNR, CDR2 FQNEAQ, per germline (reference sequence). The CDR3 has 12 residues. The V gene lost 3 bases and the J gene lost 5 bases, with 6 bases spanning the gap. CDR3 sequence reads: CASSFSGDTQYF. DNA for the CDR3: TGTGCCAGCAGCTTTAGCGGAGATACGCAGTATTTT.

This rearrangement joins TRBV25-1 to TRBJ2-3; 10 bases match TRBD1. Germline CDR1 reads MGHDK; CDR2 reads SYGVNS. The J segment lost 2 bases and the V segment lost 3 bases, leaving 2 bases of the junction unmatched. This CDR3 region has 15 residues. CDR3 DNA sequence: TGTGCCAGCAGTGAGCGACAGGGGGCCACAGATACGCAGTATTTT. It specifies CASSERQGATDTQYF.

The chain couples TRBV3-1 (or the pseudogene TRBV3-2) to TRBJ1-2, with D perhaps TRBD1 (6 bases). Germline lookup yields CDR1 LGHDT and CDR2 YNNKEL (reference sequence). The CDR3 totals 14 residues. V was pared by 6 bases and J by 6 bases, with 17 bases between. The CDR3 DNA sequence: TGTGCCAGCAGACCGACAGGCCCCCTACATGGCTACACCTTC. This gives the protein CASRPTGPLHGYTF.

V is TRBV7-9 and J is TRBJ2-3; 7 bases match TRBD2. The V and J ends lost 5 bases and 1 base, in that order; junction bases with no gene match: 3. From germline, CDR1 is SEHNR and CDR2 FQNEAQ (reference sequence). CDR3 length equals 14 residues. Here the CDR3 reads CASSRSGGTDTQYF. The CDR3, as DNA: TGTGCCAGCAGCCGAAGCGGGGGCACAGATACGCAGTATTTT.

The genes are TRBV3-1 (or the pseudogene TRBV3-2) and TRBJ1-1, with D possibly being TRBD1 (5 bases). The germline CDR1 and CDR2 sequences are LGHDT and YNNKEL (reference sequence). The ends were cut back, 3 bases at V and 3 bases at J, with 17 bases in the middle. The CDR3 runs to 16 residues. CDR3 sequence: CASSHPPTWGYTEAFF. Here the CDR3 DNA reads TGTGCCAGCAGCCACCCCCCAACCTGGGGCTACACTGAAGCTTTCTTT.